This T cell receptor beta chain comes out of a study of post-analysis software for immune sequencing data (dated by TCRdb to the mid-2010s). At the level of the whole study: The recorded disease courses included relapsing-remitting, secondary progressive and progressive-relapsing multiple sclerosis, and some patients had no subtype annotation. A subset of samples was prepared in parallel using single-end sample barcoding, then pooled and co-amplified after Illumina adapter ligation. The multiple sclerosis patient repertoires were compared with approximately 11 previously published healthy control repertoires from donors aged roughly 6 to 27 years. Points the paper makes about the study in general: Four or five TRBV segments, including TRBV5-6, TRBV5-1 and TRBV20-1, were significantly more frequent in patients than controls. Significantly lower normalized Chao1 diversity was found in multiple sclerosis patients than in controls, suggesting substantial peripheral T-cell clonal expansion. Direct clustering with F measure revealed strong co-clustering of samples prepared in the same batch, which led to a batch-effect correction. The control group was slightly older than the multiple sclerosis patient group.

V and J lose 5 bases and 2 bases, and a span of 8 bases separates them. CDR1 is given as SEHNR and CDR2 as FQNEAQ, both from the germline V gene (reference sequence). The CDR3 contains 13 residues, cysteine and phenylalanine counted. CDR3 DNA only is kept here, 39 bases in frame from base 1. To demonstrate the VDJtools post-analysis software, TCR beta repertoires were profiled from the peripheral blood of more than ten young patients with multiple sclerosis. The patients with multiple sclerosis were children and adolescents between roughly 6 and 17 years of age. The library came from PCR. Sequenced using an Illumina HiSeq 2500. To reduce PCR and sequencing biases, unique molecular identifiers were incorporated into the TCR beta cDNA libraries. Roughly 500,000 cDNA molecules were obtained per 1 to 10 million input T cells, so each molecule approximated one T cell. The patient libraries were prepared and sequenced with the same protocol used for the earlier healthy control dataset. Samples belonging to the same batch were prepared together, multiplexed and sequenced on a shared HiSeq lane. Per the authors' processing: MIGEC was used to process the raw barcoded reads, and molecular identifier groups with only a single read were discarded before consensus assembly and CDR3 extraction. Clonotype tables were post-analysed with VDJtools, normalizing diversity by down-sampling all datasets to the smallest sample size. In repertoire overlap clustering, CDR3 amino acid sequences, but not nucleotide sequences, were matched to correct batch-related cross-sample contamination. Using fastp trimming at Q25 and MiXCR clonotype assembly, TCRdb reanalyzed the public sequencing data and kept in-frame beta chains. Rows matching on CDR3 protein sequence are summarized as one entry with the most common DNA and genes. None of the V and J calls come from the authors' own analysis; TCRdb made them. Across this sample there are roughly 800,000 distinct CDR3 sequences, with 25% to 30% seen only once. 0.55% to 0.65% of the sample goes to the ten largest clones.

A word on this clonotype: Its antigen remains unidentified. Base-call qualities are not available, and no considerably larger clone is one nucleotide away.

The chain joins TRBV7-9 to TRBJ2-3; confidence is insufficient to name the D gene. The specimen sequenced was blood. The sequence was obtained from a girl aged 5-17 years with multiple sclerosis. The nucleotide sequence is given as TGTGCCAGCAGCCCGAAGGCCACAGATACGCAGTATTTT. Its translation is CASSPKATDTQYF.